One and the same sample provided the 29 T cell receptor beta chains below, sequenced in a study of immune cell composition in non-small cell lung cancer. Clones were sequenced by immunoSEQ multiplex PCR, and TCRdb holds only the in-frame ones, with some missing. The sample carries 3,000 to 4,000 clones, roughly 84% recorded once. Normal lung was sampled as far from the tumour as possible, at least 3 cm. Material: non-adjacent lung tissue. These receptors all stem from a human donor with non-small cell lung cancer.

The J gene is TRBJ2-5, the V gene TRBV4-3, with a tentative D call TRBD1 (7 bases). Germline CDR1 LGHNA, CDR2 YSLEER. Trimming removed 4 bases at V and 4 bases at J, with 19 bases between. This CDR3 spans 16 amino acids. In nucleotides, the CDR3 is TGCGCCAGCAGCCGCCTAATAGGAGGGGGCCTAGAGACCCAGTACTTC. This encodes CASSRLIGGGLETQYF.

The chain links TRBV5-1 to TRBJ2-2, with TRBD1 identical over 7 bases. Germline assignment: CDR1 SGHRS and CDR2 YFSETQ. The CDR3 is made up of 15 amino acids. V shed 0 bases and J 7 bases; nucleotides not matched to a gene: 6. The CDR3 DNA reads TGCGCCAGCAGCTTGGCCCCAGGGGGAGTCGGGGAGCTGTTTTTT. Translated, it gives CASSLAPGGVGELFF.

Note on this clone: At one end the junction does not follow the germline gene, possibly because of a read error. This chain connects TRBV7-7 to TRBJ2-1; 7 positions match TRBD2. The CDR3 is made up of 17 amino acids. CDR1 and CDR2 from the germline V gene are SSHAT and FNYEAQ (reference sequence). The CDR3 DNA is TGTGCTAGCAGCTTAGACTCACCGGGACGGGGAGGGGATGAGCAGTTCTTC. Its translation: CASSLDSPGRGGDEQFF. Variable domain in full (rest from reference TRBV7-7 and TRBJ2-1): GAGVSQSPRYKVTKRGQDVTLRCDPISSHATLYWYQQALGQGPEFLTYFNYEAQPDKSGLPSDRFSAERPEGSISTLTIQRTEQRDSAMYRCASSLDSPGRGGDEQFFGPGTRLTVL.

The CDR3 bases are TGTGCCAGCAGCTTGCAGACAGGGGTAAGCTCCTACGAGCAGTACTTC. Its protein is CASSLQTGVSSYEQYF. The chain recombines TRBV11-2 with TRBJ2-7; 8 bases line up with TRBD1. CDR3 length: 16 amino acids. Germline trimming cut 3 bases from V and 0 bases from J; bases unmatched to any gene: 7. Per germline, CDR1 SGHAT and CDR2 FQNNGV.

The V and J genes are TRBV10-3 and TRBJ1-1; D remains ambiguous. In germline, CDR1 is ENHRY, CDR2 SYGVKD. With 0 bases removed from V and 1 base from J, the gap between germline ends came to 9 bases. The CDR3 is made up of 15 amino acids. The CDR3 spells CAISESNLENTEAFF. DNA for the CDR3: TGTGCCATCAGTGAGTCGAATTTAGAGAACACTGAAGCTTTCTTT.

J is TRBJ1-5 and V is TRBV6-5; 7 nucleotides agree with TRBD1. Germline V gene lookup returns CDR1 MNHEY and CDR2 SVGAGI. V was pared by 6 bases and J by 7 bases, with 9 bases of the junction left unmatched. CDR3 length equals 14 residues. For the CDR3, the DNA is TGTGCCAGCAGAAGCGGACAGGTAGGGCAGCCCCAGCATTTT. As protein: CASRSGQVGQPQHF.

The chain couples TRBV29-1 to TRBJ2-7, with 10 bases that match TRBD1. The V segment lost 3 bases and the J segment 4 bases; nucleotides outside the gene matches: 9. CDR3 length equals 15 residues. The V gene's germline CDR1 is SQVTM and CDR2 ANQGSEA. The CDR3 sequence: CSVDWGQGLEYEQYF. Written as DNA, the CDR3 is TGCAGCGTTGATTGGGGACAGGGGCTAGAATACGAGCAGTACTTC.

Remarks on this clone: A junction end diverges from the germline sequence, so it may reflect a read error. The chain links TRBV7-7 to TRBJ2-5, with TRBD2 matching 14 bases. Germline lookup yields CDR1 SSHAT and CDR2 FNYEAQ (reference sequence). This CDR3 is built from 16 residues. This chain's CDR3 is CASSSGTSGSSETQYF. CDR3 in DNA: TGTGCTAGCAGTTCCGGGACTAGCGGGAGCTCAGAGACCCAGTACTTC.

The chain is built from TRBV4-3 and TRBJ2-4, with D unclear. The length of the CDR3 is 14 residues. The germline CDR1 and CDR2 sequences are LGHNA and YSLEER. V dropped 5 bases and J dropped 0 bases, with 8 bases sitting between them. CDR3 loop: CASSEQIAKNIQYF. CDR3 bases: TGCGCCAGCAGCGAACAGATAGCCAAAAACATTCAGTACTTC.

The chain joins TRBV29-1 to TRBJ2-2; D perhaps matches TRBD1 (6 bases). Trimming left V 5 bases short and J 4 bases short, with 11 bases between. Per the germline V gene, CDR1 is SQVTM and CDR2 is ANQGSEA. The CDR3 loop spans 13 amino acids. CDR3 protein: CSVYRESTGELFF. The CDR3 bases are TGCAGCGTTTACAGGGAGAGCACCGGGGAGCTGTTTTTT.

V usage is TRBV7-6 and J usage is TRBJ2-1; possible D gene TRBD1, 6 bases. The CDR3 extends over 16 amino acids. Germline CDR1 SGHVS, CDR2 FNYEAQ. V lost 5 bases and J 1 base, leaving 15 bases between the germline ends. CDR3 bases: TGTGCCAGCAGCGGCACCCAGGGGTATTCCTACAATGAGCAGTTCTTC. Amino acid sequence: CASSGTQGYSYNEQFF.

The chain is built from TRBV4-2 and TRBJ2-1, with TRBD2 identical over 14 bases. The length of the CDR3 is 18 residues. Trimming at V came to 5 bases and at J to 0 bases, leaving 6 bases not matched to a gene. Germline CDR1 is LGHNA and CDR2 is YNFKEQ. The CDR3 DNA is TGTGCCAGCAGCTTGGGACTAGCGGGAGTTGGCTCCTACAATGAGCAGTTCTTC. Translating gives CASSLGLAGVGSYNEQFF.

CDR3 loop: CASSSGTGRRDTQYF. For the CDR3, the DNA is TGTGCCAGCAGTTCCGGGACAGGACGTAGAGATACGCAGTATTTT. The genes are TRBV2 and TRBJ2-3, with 8 bases matching TRBD1. The CDR3 runs 15 residues. Germline-derived CDR1 and CDR2 are SNHLY and FYNNEI. The J segment lost 5 bases and the V segment lost 5 bases, leaving 9 bases of the junction unmatched.

The chain's CDR3 is CASTIPAPGNEQFF. As DNA, the CDR3 is TGTGCCAGTACCATACCGGCACCAGGTAATGAGCAGTTCTTC. J is TRBJ2-1 and V is TRBV19; D gene uncertain. Per the germline V gene, CDR1 is LNHDA and CDR2 is SQIVND (reference sequence). The CDR3 loop spans 14 amino acids. Trimming cost V 7 bases and J 7 bases, with 17 bases left between them.

This chain uses TRBV28 with TRBJ2-1; 14 bases align to TRBD2. The CDR3 runs 19 residues. J was trimmed by 1 base and V by 4 bases; bases with no gene match: 9. The germline V gene has CDR1 MDHEN and CDR2 SYDVKM. The chain's CDR3 is CASSSHGLAGGVSYNEQFF. DNA for the CDR3: TGTGCCAGCAGTTCCCACGGACTAGCGGGAGGAGTGTCCTACAATGAGCAGTTCTTC.

The chain uses TRBV18 and TRBJ2-7; D is perhaps TRBD1 (5 bases). Germline CDR1 and CDR2: KGHSH and LQKENI. Trimming shortened V by 3 bases and J by 2 bases, and 17 bases separated the two germline ends. This CDR3 is 16 amino acids long. The CDR3 here is CASSPASVIGAYEQYF. Written as DNA, the CDR3 is TGTGCCAGCTCACCGGCTTCGGTCATAGGGGCCTACGAGCAGTACTTC.

This clone is medium-sized. The chain combines TRBV11-1 with TRBJ2-7, with 8 bases aligning to TRBD2. V lost 1 base and J lost 0; bases outside the gene matches: 8. Germline assignment: CDR1 SGHAT and CDR2 FQDESV (reference sequence). The CDR3 contains 17 residues. CDR3 loop: CASSLGLRLAGSYEQYF. CDR3 DNA: TGTGCCAGCAGCTTAGGGCTTCGGCTAGCGGGCTCCTACGAGCAGTACTTC.

V usage is TRBV6-6 and J usage is TRBJ1-6; D uncertain. Per the germline V gene, CDR1 is MNHNY and CDR2 is SVGAGI (reference sequence). There are 16 residues in the CDR3. The V end was cut by 2 bases, the J end by 4 bases, with 12 bases between. Here the CDR3 reads CASSYGRRPYNSPLHF. Here the CDR3 DNA reads TGTGCCAGCAGTTACGGGCGGAGGCCTTATAATTCACCCCTCCACTTT.

The chain links TRBV5-4 to TRBJ1-1; 7 bases line up with TRBD1. With V trimmed by 4 bases and J by 6 bases, 15 bases remained unmatched. The length of the CDR3 is 16 residues. Germline CDR1 is SGHNT and CDR2 is YYREEE (reference sequence). CDR3 loop: CASSLPLGGKLPEAFF. CDR3 sequence (DNA): TGTGCCAGCAGCCTACCTCTAGGGGGCAAACTCCCTGAAGCTTTCTTT.

V usage is TRBV5-4 and J usage is TRBJ2-7, with D maybe TRBD2 (5 bases). This CDR3 is built from 15 residues. Trimming cost V 1 base and J 3 bases, with 14 bases left between them. Germline loops: CDR1 SGHNT, CDR2 YYREEE (reference sequence). The CDR3 DNA reads as TGTGCCAGCAGCTTGAGAGAGCGGTGGGTCTACGAGCAGTACTTC. Its translation is CASSLRERWVYEQYF.

This clone was seen a handful of times. At one of its ends the junction is not consistent with the germline gene, which may arise from a read error. V gene TRBV7-7 combines with J gene TRBJ2-2, with TRBD2 as a possible D gene (5 bases). This CDR3 has 13 residues. Per germline, CDR1 SSHAT and CDR2 FNYEAQ (reference sequence). The CDR3 DNA is TGTGCTAGCAGCTTAGTGAGGGACGGGGAGCTGTTTTTT. It encodes CASSLVRDGELFF.

The J gene is TRBJ1-2, the V gene TRBV2; no clear D gene. The CDR3 contains 13 residues. Germline assignment: CDR1 SNHLY and CDR2 FYNNEI. V shed 6 bases and J shed 8 bases, with 16 bases lying between them. The CDR3 region is CASRLDRGTGYTF. DNA of the CDR3: TGTGCCAGCAGACTAGACCGGGGAACGGGCTACACCTTC.

The chain couples TRBV16 to TRBJ1-5, with D perhaps matching TRBD1 (5 bases). Germline V lookup: CDR1 KGHSY, CDR2 FQNENV. The germline V and J ends were trimmed by 3 bases and 12 bases, with 9 bases remaining between them. CDR3 size: 11 residues. In DNA form, the CDR3 reads TGTGCCAGCAGCCAGGGGCTTCTCCAGCATTTT. Protein: CASSQGLLQHF.

The gene calls are TRBV2 and TRBJ1-2; D is uncertain. CDR1 SNHLY and CDR2 FYNNEI come from the germline V gene. CDR3 length: 15 residues. Trimming took off 5 bases at V and 7 bases at J, with 20 bases between the two ends. The CDR3 nucleotides are TGTGCCAGCAGTTCGCCGGGAGGGTTGATTGGTGGCTACACCTTC. Translation gives CASSSPGGLIGGYTF.

This clone was observed once. J is TRBJ1-2 and V is TRBV12-5; the D gene is possibly TRBD1 (6 bases). Trimming shortened V by 1 base and J by 8 bases, and 11 bases separated the two germline ends. Germline lookup yields CDR1 LGHNT and CDR2 FRNRAP. This CDR3 contains 13 residues. The CDR3 sequence: CASGLEQGGGYTF. The CDR3 nucleotides read TGTGCTAGTGGTTTGGAACAGGGTGGCGGCTACACCTTC.

V gene TRBV6-1 combines with J gene TRBJ2-7; 10 bases are a match to TRBD2. The CDR3 runs to 15 residues. The V gene's germline CDR1 is MNHNS and CDR2 SASEGT. Unmatched junction bases numbered 10, after V lost 5 bases and J lost 6 bases. The CDR3 sequence: CASSPLGLAGAEQYF. CDR3 DNA sequence: TGTGCCAGCAGTCCACTGGGGCTAGCGGGAGCCGAGCAGTACTTC.

Written as DNA, the CDR3 is TGCGCCAGCAGCTTGGGACAGGGGGCGACCTACGAGCAGTACTTC. Translating it yields CASSLGQGATYEQYF. The chain carries TRBV5-1 and TRBJ2-7; TRBD1 aligns across 10 bases. This CDR3 is 15 amino acids long. Germline V lookup: CDR1 SGHRS, CDR2 YFSETQ. After removal of 0 bases from V and 2 bases from J, the junction contained 2 bases not matched to a gene. Using reference TRBV5-1 and TRBJ2-7 for the parts outside the CDR3, the full variable domain is KAGVTQTPRYLIKTRGQQVTLSCSPISGHRSVSWYQQTPGQGLQFLFEYFSETQRNKGNFPGRFSGRQFSNSRSEMNVSTLELGDSALYLCASSLGQGATYEQYFGPGTRLTVT.

V gene TRBV19 combines with J gene TRBJ1-4; 7 positions match TRBD1. Germline assignment: CDR1 LNHDA and CDR2 SQIVND (reference sequence). The CDR3 runs 13 residues. V lost 7 bases and J lost 5; bases outside the gene matches: 4. CDR3 nucleotide sequence: TGTGCCAGTACTAAGGACAGGAATGAAAAACTGTTTTTT. Amino acids: CASTKDRNEKLFF.

In its sample, this clone ranks as large. The chain employs TRBV27 and TRBJ1-4; TRBD1 is a possible D gene (6 bases). From germline, CDR1 is MNHEY and CDR2 SMNVEV (reference sequence). V was clipped by 8 bases and J by 4 bases, with 11 bases between them. This CDR3 has 13 residues. The CDR3 protein is CASSDRFNEKLFF. CDR3 in DNA: TGTGCCAGCTCGGACAGATTTAATGAAAAACTGTTTTTT.